This T cell receptor (beta chain) was recovered during a study of blood T cell repertoires in COVID-19. Clones were sequenced by immunoSEQ multiplex PCR, and TCRdb holds only the in-frame ones, with some missing. The top ten clones hold about 0.8% of a sample with 200,000 or so clones, roughly 92% of them seen once. The clonotype was recovered from a man aged 55-75 years with COVID-19, enrolled during active disease. Sequencing used peripheral blood.

CDR3 protein: CASSLSGSAETQYF. CDR3 bases: TGTGCCAGCAGTCTTAGCGGGAGTGCCGAGACCCAGTACTTC. This chain uses TRBV7-2 with TRBJ2-5, with 9 positions matching TRBD2. With 6 bases clipped from V and 5 bases from J, the junction kept 7 bases outside the gene matches. The CDR3 consists of 14 residues. CDR1 and CDR2 (germline): SGHTA, FQGNSA.